Here is one T cell receptor (beta chain) with its context. No antigen is known for it. The V and J ends lost 4 bases and 2 bases respectively, with 12 bases between them. CDR1 LGHDT and CDR2 YNNKEL come from the germline V gene (reference sequence). The CDR3 is 14 residues long. This sample is drawn from a study of response to subunit inactivated influenza vaccine. General study points: T cells newly recruited by each seasonal influenza vaccination are few, the authors suggested.

TCRdb reprocessed the RT-PCR reads with MiXCR, giving one entry per CDR3 protein. The repertoire has 600,000 to 850,000 distinct CDR3 sequences, about 14% of them found once; the top ten carry about 7.6%. This sequence joins TRBV3-1 and TRBJ2-7; D is unclear. The TCR sequence derives from a man aged 50-59 years who received an inactivated influenza vaccine. The specimen comprised PBMCs from blood, sampled approximately 15 days before vaccination. The CDR3 sequence is CASSLLDGTYEQYF. For the CDR3, the DNA is TGTGCCAGCAGCCTGTTGGACGGAACCTACGAGCAGTACTTC.